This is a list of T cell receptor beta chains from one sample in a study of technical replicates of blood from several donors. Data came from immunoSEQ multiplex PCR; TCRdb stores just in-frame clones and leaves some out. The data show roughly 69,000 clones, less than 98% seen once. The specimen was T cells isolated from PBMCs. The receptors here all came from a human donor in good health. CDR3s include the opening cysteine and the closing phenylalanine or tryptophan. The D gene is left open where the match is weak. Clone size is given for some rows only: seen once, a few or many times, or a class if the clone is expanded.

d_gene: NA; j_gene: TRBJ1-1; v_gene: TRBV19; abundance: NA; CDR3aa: CASSKDTGFTEAFF; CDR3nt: TGTGCCAGTAGTAAAGACACAGGGTTCACTGAAGCTTTCTTT
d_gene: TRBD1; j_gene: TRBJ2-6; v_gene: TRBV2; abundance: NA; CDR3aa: CAAGQGSSGANVLTF; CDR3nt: TGTGCCGCGGGACAGGGGAGTTCTGGGGCCAACGTCCTGACTTTC
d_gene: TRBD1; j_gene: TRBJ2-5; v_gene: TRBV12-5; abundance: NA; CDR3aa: CASGSDREQETQYF; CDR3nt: TGTGCTAGTGGATCGGACAGGGAACAAGAGACCCAGTACTTC
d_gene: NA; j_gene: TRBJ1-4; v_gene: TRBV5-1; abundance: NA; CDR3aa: CASSLGTGQEKLFF; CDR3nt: TGCGCCAGCAGCTTGGGCACAGGCCAAGAAAAACTGTTTTTT
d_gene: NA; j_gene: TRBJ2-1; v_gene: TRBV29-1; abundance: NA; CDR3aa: CSGITGTSYNEQFF; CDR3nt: TGCAGCGGCATAACAGGGACGTCCTACAATGAGCAGTTCTTC
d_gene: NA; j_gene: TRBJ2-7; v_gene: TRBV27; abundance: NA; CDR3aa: CASSLDSSYEQYF; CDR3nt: TGTGCCAGCAGTTTGGACAGTTCCTACGAGCAGTACTTC
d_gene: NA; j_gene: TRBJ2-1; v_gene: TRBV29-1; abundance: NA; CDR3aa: CSVGLTGVYNEQFF; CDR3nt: TGCAGCGTTGGTCTTACGGGAGTCTACAATGAGCAGTTCTTC
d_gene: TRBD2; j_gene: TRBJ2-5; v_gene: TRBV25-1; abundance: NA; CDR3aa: CASSWEGETQYF; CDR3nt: TGTGCCAGCAGCTGGGAGGGAGAGACCCAGTACTTC
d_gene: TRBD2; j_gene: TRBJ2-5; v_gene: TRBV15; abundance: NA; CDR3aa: CATSRDEWKRDYQETQYF; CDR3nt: TGTGCCACCAGCAGAGATGAATGGAAGCGGGATTACCAAGAGACCCAGTACTTC
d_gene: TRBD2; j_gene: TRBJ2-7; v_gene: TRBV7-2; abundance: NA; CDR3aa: CASSQRGSYEQYF; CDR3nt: TGTGCCAGCAGCCAGCGGGGGTCCTACGAGCAGTACTTC
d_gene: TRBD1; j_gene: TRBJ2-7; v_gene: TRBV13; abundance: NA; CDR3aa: CASSTRTGIHEQYF; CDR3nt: TGTGCCAGCAGCACGAGGACAGGAATCCACGAGCAGTACTTC
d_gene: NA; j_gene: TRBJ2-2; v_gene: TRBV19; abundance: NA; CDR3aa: CASSSRSGVYTGELFF; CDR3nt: TGTGCCAGTAGTAGTCGGTCAGGGGTCTACACCGGGGAGCTGTTTTTT
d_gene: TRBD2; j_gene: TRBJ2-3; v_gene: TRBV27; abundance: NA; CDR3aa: CASSFREGLDTQYF; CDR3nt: TGTGCCAGCAGTTTCCGGGAGGGATTAGATACGCAGTATTTT
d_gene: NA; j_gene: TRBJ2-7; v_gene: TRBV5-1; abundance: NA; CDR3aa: CASSPTGYEQYF; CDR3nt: TGCGCCAGCAGCCCTACAGGGTACGAGCAGTACTTC
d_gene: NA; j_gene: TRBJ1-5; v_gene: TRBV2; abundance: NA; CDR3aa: CASSVGGASQPQHF; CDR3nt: TGTGCCAGCAGTGTTGGGGGGGCTAGTCAGCCCCAGCATTTT
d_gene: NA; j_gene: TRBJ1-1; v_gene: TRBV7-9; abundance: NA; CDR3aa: CASSNQGSNTEAFF; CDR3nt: TGTGCCAGCAGCAACCAGGGGTCCAACACTGAAGCTTTCTTT
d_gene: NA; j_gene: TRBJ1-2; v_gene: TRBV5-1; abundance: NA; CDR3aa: CASSLSGHNYGYTF; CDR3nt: TGCGCCAGCAGCTTGTCTGGGCACAACTATGGCTACACCTTC
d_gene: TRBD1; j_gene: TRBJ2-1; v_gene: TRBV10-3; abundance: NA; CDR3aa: CAIRLGTGPYNEQFF; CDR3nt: TGTGCCATCCGATTAGGGACAGGGCCCTACAATGAGCAGTTCTTC
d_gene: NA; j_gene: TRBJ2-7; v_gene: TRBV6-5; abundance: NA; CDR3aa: CASSYSMRLAYEQYF; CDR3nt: TGTGCCAGCAGTTACTCGATGCGGCTAGCGTACGAGCAGTACTTC
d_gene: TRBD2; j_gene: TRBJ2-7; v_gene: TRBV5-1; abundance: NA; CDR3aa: CASSLASSGTYEQYF; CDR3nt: TGCGCCAGCAGCTTGGCGTCTAGCGGGACTTACGAGCAGTACTTC
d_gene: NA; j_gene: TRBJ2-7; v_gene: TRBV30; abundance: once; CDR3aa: CAWQGSSYEQYF; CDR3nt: TGTGCCTGGCAGGGCAGTTCCTACGAGCAGTACTTC
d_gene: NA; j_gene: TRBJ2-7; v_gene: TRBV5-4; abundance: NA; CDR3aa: CASSSRDSYEQYF; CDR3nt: TGTGCCAGCAGCTCCCGGGACTCCTACGAGCAGTACTTC
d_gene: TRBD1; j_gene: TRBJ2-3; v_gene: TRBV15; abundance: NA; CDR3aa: CATRDRGTDTQYF; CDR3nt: TGTGCCACCAGGGACAGGGGAACAGATACGCAGTATTTT
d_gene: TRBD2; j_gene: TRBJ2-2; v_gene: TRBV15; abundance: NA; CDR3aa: CATSRPSLAGTGELFF; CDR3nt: TGTGCCACCAGCAGACCCAGCCTAGCGGGAACCGGGGAGCTGTTTTTT
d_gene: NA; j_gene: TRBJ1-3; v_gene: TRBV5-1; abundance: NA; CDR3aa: CASSGDNENTIYF; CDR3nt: TGCGCCAGCAGTGGGGACAACGAAAACACCATATATTTT
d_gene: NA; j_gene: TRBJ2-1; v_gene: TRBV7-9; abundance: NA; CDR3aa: CASSPSVEQFF; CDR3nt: TGTGCCAGCAGCCCCAGCGTTGAGCAGTTCTTC
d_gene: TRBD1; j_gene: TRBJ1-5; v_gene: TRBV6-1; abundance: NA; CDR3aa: CASLGTGPQPQHF; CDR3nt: TGTGCCAGCCTCGGGACAGGTCCTCAGCCCCAGCATTTT
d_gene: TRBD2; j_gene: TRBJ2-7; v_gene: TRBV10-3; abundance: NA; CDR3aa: CAISGLAGGPQSYEQYF; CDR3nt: TGTGCCATCAGTGGACTAGCGGGAGGGCCCCAGAGCTACGAGCAGTACTTC
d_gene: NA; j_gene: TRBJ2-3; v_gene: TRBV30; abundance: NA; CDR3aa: CAWSAGVYGDTQYF; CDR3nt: TGTGCCTGGAGTGCAGGGGTATATGGAGATACGCAGTATTTT
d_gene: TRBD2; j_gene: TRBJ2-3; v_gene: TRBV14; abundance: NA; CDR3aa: CASSQDRAGGPADTQYF; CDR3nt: TGTGCCAGCAGCCAAGATAGAGCGGGAGGGCCTGCAGATACGCAGTATTTT
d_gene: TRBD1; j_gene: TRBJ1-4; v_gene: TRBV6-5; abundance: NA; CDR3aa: CASSILQGGNEKLFF; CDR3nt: TGTGCCAGCAGTATACTACAGGGGGGAAATGAAAAACTGTTTTTT
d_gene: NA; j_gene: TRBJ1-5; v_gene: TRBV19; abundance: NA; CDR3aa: CASSISQPRSGNQPQHF; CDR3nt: TGTGCCAGTAGTATAAGTCAGCCTAGGTCGGGCAATCAGCCCCAGCATTTT
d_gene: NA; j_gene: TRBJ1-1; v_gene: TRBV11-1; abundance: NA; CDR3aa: CASSFGPLNTEAFF; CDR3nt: TGTGCCAGCAGCTTTGGGCCTTTGAACACTGAAGCTTTCTTT
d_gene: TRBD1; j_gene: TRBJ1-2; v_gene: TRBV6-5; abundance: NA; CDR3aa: CASSADSLGQGVYTF; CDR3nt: TGTGCCAGCAGTGCCGACTCCCTGGGACAGGGGGTCTACACCTTC
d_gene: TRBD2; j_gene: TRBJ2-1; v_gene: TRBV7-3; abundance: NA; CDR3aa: CASSSAGTSLDNEQFF; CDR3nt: TGTGCCAGCAGCTCCGCCGGGACTAGCCTGGACAATGAGCAGTTCTTC
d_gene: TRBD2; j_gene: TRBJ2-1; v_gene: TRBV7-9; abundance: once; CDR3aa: CASSLGLAGASYNEQFF; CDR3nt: TGTGCCAGCAGCTTGGGACTAGCGGGAGCTAGCTACAATGAGCAGTTCTTC
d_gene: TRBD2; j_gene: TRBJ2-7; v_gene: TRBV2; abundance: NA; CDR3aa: CASSEKRESSYEQYF; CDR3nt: TGTGCCAGCAGTGAGAAGCGGGAGTCCTCCTACGAGCAGTACTTC
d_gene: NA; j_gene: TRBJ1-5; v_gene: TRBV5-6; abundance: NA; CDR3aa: CASRGLTGNQPQHF; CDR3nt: TGTGCCAGCAGAGGACTAACGGGCAATCAGCCCCAGCATTTT
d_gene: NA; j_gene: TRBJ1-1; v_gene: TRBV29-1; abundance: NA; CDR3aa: CSVPPGDAPKAFF; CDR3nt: TGCAGCGTGCCACCAGGGGACGCCCCAAAAGCTTTCTTT
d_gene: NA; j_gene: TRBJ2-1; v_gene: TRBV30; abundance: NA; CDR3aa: CAGGRGTEQFF; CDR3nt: TGTGCGGGGGGGCGAGGTACTGAGCAGTTCTTC
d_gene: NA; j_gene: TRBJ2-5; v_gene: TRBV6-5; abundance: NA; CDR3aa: CASSYEGETQYF; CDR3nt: TGTGCCAGCAGTTACGAGGGAGAGACCCAGTACTTC
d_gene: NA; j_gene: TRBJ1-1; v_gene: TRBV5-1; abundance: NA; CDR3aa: CASSSTTGSTEAFF; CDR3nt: TGCGCCAGCAGCTCTACTACAGGGTCCACTGAAGCTTTCTTT
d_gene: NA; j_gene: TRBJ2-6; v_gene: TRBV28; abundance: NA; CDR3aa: CASSYRALSGANVLTF; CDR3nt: TGTGCCAGCAGCTACAGGGCGCTCTCGGGGGCCAACGTCCTGACTTTC
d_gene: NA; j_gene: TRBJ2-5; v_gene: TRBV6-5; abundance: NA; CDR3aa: CASSLTRETQYF; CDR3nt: TGTGCCAGCAGTCTGACACGGGAGACCCAGTACTTC
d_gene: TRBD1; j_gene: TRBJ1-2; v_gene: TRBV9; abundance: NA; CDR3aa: CASSAGQGLYYGYTF; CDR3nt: TGTGCCAGCAGCGCAGGACAGGGCTTGTACTATGGCTACACCTTC
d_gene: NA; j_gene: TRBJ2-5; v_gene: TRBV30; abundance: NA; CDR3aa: CAWSERGGQETQYF; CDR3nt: TGTGCCTGGAGTGAGAGGGGGGGCCAAGAGACCCAGTACTTC
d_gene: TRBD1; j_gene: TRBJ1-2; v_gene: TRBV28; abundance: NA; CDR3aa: CASSLQGQYGYTF; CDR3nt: TGTGCCAGCAGTTTACAGGGACAGTATGGCTACACCTTC
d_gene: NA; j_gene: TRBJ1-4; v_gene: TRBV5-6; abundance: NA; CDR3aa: CASSSTGNEKLFF; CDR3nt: TGTGCCAGCAGCTCTACAGGGAATGAAAAACTGTTTTTT
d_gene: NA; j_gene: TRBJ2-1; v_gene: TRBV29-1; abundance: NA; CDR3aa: CSVEVDSFTYNEQFF; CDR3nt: TGCAGCGTGGAAGTTGACAGTTTTACCTACAATGAGCAGTTCTTC
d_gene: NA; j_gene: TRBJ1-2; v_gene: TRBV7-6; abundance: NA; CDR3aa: CASSPGEGVPGYTF; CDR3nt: TGTGCCAGCAGCCCCGGAGAGGGGGTACCTGGCTACACCTTC
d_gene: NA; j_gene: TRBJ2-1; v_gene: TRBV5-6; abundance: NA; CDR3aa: CASSSPGLYNEQFF; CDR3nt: TGTGCCAGCAGCTCGCCGGGACTCTACAATGAGCAGTTCTTC
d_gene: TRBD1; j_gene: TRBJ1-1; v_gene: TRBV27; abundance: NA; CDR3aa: CASSLGAGTVGMAFF; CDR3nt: TGTGCCAGCAGTCTCGGTGCAGGGACAGTCGGGATGGCTTTCTTT
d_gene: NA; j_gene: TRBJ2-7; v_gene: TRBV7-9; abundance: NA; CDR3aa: CASSFSGMTYEQYF; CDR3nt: TGTGCCAGCAGCTTCTCAGGTATGACCTACGAGCAGTACTTC
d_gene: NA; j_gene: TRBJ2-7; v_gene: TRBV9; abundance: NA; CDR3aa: CASSVGPSDYEQYF; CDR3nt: TGTGCCAGCAGCGTAGGTCCCAGTGACTACGAGCAGTACTTC
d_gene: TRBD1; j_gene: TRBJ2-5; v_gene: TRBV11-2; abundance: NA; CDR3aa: CASSLFLDRGEETQYF; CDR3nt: TGTGCCAGCAGCTTATTTCTCGACAGGGGGGAAGAGACCCAGTACTTC
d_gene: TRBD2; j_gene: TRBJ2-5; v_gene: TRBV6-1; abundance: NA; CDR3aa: CASLPLGAGGETQYF; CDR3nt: TGTGCCAGCTTACCACTAGGGGCGGGAGGAGAGACCCAGTACTTC
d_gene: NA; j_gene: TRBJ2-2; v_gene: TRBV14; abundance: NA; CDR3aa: CASSQKQGTGELFF; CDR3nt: TGTGCCAGCAGCCAGAAACAGGGAACCGGGGAGCTGTTTTTT
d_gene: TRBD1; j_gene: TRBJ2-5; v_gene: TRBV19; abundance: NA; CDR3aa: CASSGRGQGETQYF; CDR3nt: TGTGCCTCGAGCGGCAGGGGACAGGGAGAGACCCAGTACTTC
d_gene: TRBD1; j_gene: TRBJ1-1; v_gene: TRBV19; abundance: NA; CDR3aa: CASRDRVFPEAFF; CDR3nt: TGTGCCAGTAGGGACAGGGTGTTCCCTGAAGCTTTCTTT
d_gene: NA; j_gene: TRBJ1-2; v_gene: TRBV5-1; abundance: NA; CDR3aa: CASSPPGERGYGYTF; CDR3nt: TGCGCCAGCAGCCCCCCGGGGGAAAGGGGCTATGGCTACACCTTC